This TCR beta chain was identified during a study (dated by TCRdb to 2015 to 2017). About the study as a whole: Whether tumor-infiltrating Tregs in breast cancer are recruited from blood Tregs or converted in situ from other CD4+ T cell subsets was tested. What the study reported, not specific to this receptor: The greatest overlap of tumor-infiltrating Treg TCR alpha and beta sequences was with tumor naive CD4+ T cells, followed next by blood naive CD4+ T cells. Tumor memory CD4+ T cell TCR gene usage was found to cluster with blood and lymph node memory CD4+ cells and with lymph node naive CD4+ cells. The validation in the larger cohort was limited to a single TCR beta V-J rearrangement instead of whole repertoires.

CD4+CD25+CD127-/low cells were isolated as Tregs. Tregs, naive and memory CD4+ T cells from tumor, blood and ipsilateral draining lymph nodes of five breast cancer patients underwent full-length TCR alpha and beta sequencing. Tumor tissue, along with lymph nodes from ipsilateral axillary dissection, was perfused with PBS, minced, and then digested using collagenase I and hyaluronidase. Mononuclear cells from lymph nodes or roughly 50 ml of peripheral blood were isolated by Ficoll density gradient centrifugation. Sorted cell populations were confirmed by FACS to exceed 90% purity. Full-length TCR variable regions were amplified by 5' RACE PCR with constant-region reverse primers, and semi-nested PCR with Nested Universal Primer A was subsequently performed. The ReliaPrep RNA Cell Miniprep System was used to extract total RNA, which was then reverse transcribed into 5'RACE-ready cDNA with the SMARTer RACE 5'/3' Kit. An Illumina MiSeq was used to sequence the full-length TCR alpha and beta libraries, which had been barcoded with multiplex adaptors. In the source study's methods: Sequencing data were pooled across the five patients for each of nine subset-tissue groups and compared by unsupervised clustering of TCR gene usage. The Morisita-Horn index, with shared sequences weighted by their contribution to each repertoire, was used to calculate repertoire similarity. The public reads were reprocessed in TCRdb via fastp at Q25 and MiXCR, keeping in-frame beta chains. Each entry is one CDR3 protein sequence, shown with its most common DNA and genes. TCRdb, rather than the study authors, made the V and J calls. The sample yields roughly 9,100 distinct CDR3 sequences; roughly 50% were counted once. The top ten constitute 5.5% to 7% of the sample.

V is reduced by 7 bases and J by 7 bases, leaving a spacing of 17 bases between them. The CDR3 runs 14 residues from the cysteine to the phenylalanine. Only the CDR3 region is kept as DNA, spanning 42 bases read in frame from base 1. The table lists this clonotype with a few counts. This clone's antigen is unknown. No much larger clone exists at a distance of one base, and base qualities are not known. The V gene is TRBV12-3 or TRBV12-4 and the J gene is TRBJ1-5, with the identity of the D gene unclear. This clonotype was obtained from a female donor with breast cancer. Sequencing was done on a sample of Tregs sorted from a lymph node. The CDR3 protein: CASTVGRLKQPQHF. In nucleotides, the sequence is TGTGCCAGCACCGTAGGAAGGTTAAAGCAGCCCCAGCATTTT.